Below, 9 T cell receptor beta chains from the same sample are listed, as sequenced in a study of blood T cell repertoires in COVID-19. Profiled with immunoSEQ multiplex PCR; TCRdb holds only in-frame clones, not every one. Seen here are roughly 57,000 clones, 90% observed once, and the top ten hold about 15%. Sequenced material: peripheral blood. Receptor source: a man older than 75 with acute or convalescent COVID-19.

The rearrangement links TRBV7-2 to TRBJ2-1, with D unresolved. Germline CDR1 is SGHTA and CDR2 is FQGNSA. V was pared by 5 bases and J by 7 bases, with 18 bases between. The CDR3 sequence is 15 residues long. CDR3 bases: TGTGCCAGCAGCCCTCCGACGGGTTACTCGAATGAGCAGTTCTTC. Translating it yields CASSPPTGYSNEQFF.

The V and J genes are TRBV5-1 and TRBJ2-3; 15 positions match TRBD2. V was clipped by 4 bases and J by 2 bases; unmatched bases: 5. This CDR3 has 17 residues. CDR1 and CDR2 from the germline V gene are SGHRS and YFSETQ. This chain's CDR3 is CASSPGTSGGYTDTQYF. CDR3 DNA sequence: TGCGCCAGCAGCCCAGGGACTAGCGGGGGGTACACAGATACGCAGTATTTT.

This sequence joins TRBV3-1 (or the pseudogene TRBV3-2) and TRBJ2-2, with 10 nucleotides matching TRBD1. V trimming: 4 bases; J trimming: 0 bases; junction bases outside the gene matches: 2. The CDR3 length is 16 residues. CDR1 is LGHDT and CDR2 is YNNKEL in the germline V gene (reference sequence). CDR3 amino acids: CASSPTGGSNTGELFF. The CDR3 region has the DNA TGTGCCAGCAGCCCGACAGGGGGCTCGAACACCGGGGAGCTGTTTTTT.

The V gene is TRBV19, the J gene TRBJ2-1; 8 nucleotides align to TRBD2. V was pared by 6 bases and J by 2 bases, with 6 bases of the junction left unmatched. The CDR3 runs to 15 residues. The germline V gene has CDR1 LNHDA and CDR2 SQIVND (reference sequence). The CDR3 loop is CASRPRGAPYNEQFF. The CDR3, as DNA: TGTGCCAGTAGACCGCGGGGGGCCCCCTACAATGAGCAGTTCTTC.

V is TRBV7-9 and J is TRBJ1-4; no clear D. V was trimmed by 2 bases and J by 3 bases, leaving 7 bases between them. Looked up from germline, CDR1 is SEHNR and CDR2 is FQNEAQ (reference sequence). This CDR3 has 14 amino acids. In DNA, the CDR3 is TGTGCCAGCAGCTTAAGGCAGGCTAATGAAAAACTGTTTTTT. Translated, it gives CASSLRQANEKLFF.

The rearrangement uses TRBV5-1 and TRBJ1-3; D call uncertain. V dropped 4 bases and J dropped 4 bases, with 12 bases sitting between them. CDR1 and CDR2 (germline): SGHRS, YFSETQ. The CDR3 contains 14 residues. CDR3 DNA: TGCGCCAGCAGCCCGCTGAGCCTAGGAAACACCATATATTTT. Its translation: CASSPLSLGNTIYF.

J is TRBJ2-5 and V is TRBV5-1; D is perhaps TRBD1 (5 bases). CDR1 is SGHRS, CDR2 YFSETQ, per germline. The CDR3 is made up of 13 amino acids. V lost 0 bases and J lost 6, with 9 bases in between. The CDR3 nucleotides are TGCGCCAGCAGCTTGGGGCCAGGGAAGACCCAGTACTTC. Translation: CASSLGPGKTQYF.

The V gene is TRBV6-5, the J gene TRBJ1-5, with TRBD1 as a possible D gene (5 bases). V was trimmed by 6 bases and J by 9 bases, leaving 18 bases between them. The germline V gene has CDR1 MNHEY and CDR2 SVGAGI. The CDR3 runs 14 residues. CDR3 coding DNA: TGTGCCAGCAGCCGGGACGGGAGGGGAGGGCCCCAGCATTTT. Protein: CASSRDGRGGPQHF.

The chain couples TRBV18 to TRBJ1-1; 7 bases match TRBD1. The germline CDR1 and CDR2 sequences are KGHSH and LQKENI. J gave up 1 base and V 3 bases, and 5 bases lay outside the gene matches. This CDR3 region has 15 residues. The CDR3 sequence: CASSPAEGANTEAFF. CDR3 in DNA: TGTGCCAGCTCACCTGCCGAGGGGGCGAACACTGAAGCTTTCTTT.